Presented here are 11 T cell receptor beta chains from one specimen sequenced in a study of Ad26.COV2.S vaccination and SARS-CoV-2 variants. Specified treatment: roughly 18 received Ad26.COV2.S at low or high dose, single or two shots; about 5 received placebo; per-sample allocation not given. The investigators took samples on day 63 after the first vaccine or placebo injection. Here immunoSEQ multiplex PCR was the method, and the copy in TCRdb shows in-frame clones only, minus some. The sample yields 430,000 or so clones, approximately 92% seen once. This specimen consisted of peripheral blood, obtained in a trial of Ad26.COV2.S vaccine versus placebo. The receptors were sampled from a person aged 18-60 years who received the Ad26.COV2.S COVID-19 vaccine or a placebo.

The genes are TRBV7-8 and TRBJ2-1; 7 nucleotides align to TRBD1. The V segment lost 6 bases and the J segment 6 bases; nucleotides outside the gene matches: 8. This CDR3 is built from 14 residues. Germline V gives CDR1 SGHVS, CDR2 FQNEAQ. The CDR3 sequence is CASSDRDSGNEQFF. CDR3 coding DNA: TGTGCCAGCAGTGACAGGGATTCCGGCAATGAGCAGTTCTTC.

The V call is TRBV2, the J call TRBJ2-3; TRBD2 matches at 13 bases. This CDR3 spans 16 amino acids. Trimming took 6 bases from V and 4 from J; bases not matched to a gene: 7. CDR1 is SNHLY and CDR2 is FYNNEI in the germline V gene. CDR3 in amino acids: CASRWTSGSVSDTQYF. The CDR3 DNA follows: TGTGCCAGCAGATGGACTAGCGGGAGTGTTTCAGATACGCAGTATTTT.

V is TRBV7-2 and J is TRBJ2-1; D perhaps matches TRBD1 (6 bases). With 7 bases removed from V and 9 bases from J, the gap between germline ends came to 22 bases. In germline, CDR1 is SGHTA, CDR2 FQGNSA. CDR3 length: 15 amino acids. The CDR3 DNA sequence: TGTGCCAGCACCCCACAGGGTCGGGTTTCGGGTGAGCAGTTCTTC. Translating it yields CASTPQGRVSGEQFF.

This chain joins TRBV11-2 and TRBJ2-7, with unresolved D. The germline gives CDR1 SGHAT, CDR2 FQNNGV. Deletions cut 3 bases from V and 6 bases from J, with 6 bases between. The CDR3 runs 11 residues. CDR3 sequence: CASSLASEQYF. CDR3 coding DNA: TGTGCCAGCAGCTTGGCCTCCGAGCAGTACTTC.

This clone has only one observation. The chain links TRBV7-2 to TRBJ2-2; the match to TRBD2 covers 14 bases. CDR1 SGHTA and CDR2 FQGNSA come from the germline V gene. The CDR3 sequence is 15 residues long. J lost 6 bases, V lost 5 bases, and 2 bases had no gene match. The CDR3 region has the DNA TGTGCCAGCAGCCCGGGACTAGCGGGGGCCGGGGAGCTGTTTTTT. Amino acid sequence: CASSPGLAGAGELFF.

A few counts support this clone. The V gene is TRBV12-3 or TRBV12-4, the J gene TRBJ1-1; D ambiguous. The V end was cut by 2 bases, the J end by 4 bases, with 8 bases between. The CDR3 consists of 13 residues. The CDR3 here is CASSLMTGTEAFF. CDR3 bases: TGTGCCAGCAGTTTAATGACGGGCACTGAAGCTTTCTTT.

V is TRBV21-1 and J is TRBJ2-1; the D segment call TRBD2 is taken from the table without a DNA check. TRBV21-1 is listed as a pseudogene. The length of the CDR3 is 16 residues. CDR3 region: CASSKVPGLVTYEQFF. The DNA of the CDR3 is TGTGCCAGCAGCAAAGTCCCTGGACTAGTTACATATGAGCAGTTCTTC.

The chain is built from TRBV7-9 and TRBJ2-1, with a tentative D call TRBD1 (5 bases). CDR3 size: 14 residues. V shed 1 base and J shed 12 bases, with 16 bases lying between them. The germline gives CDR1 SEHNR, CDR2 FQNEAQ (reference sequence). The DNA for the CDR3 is TGTGCCAGCAGCTTAGAGCGTACCTACACAGGGCAGTTCTTC. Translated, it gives CASSLERTYTGQFF.

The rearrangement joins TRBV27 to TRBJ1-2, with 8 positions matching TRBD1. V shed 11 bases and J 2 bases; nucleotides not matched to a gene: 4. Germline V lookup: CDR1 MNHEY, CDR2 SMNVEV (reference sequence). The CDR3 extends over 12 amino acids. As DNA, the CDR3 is TGTGCCGTCCGGACAGGGAACTATGGCTACACCTTC. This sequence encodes CAVRTGNYGYTF.

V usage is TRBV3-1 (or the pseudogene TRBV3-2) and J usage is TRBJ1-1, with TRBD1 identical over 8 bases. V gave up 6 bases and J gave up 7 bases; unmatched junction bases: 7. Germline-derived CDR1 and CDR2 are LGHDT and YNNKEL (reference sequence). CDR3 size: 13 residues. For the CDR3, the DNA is TGTGCCAGCAGACTTACAGGGGGGAGTGAAGCTTTCTTT. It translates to CASRLTGGSEAFF.

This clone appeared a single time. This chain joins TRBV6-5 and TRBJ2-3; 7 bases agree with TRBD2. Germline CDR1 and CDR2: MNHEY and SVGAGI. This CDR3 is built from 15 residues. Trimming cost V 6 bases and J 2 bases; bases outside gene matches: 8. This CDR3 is CASSPLAAVTDTQYF. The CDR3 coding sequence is TGTGCCAGCAGCCCCCTAGCGGCGGTCACAGATACGCAGTATTTT.